The 7 T cell receptor beta chains below come from one sample, sequenced in a study of T cells in women clearing cervical HPV infection. Repertoires were generated with immunoSEQ multiplex PCR, while TCRdb's copy carries only in-frame clones and drops some. This table lists fewer than 30,000 clones. Sequenced material: blood buffy coat. The receptors come from a woman aged 18 to 75 with a cervical HPV16 infection that either progressed to CIN3+ or cleared (not recorded which).

With regard to this clone: Read data end 3 residues before the CDR3 end; the end is taken from the germline J gene. The rearrangement links TRBV7-2 to TRBJ2-3; D unresolved. Trimming pared 4 bases from V and 4 bases from J, leaving 12 bases between. CDR1 is SGHTA and CDR2 is FQGNSA in the germline V gene. CDR3 length equals 14 residues. The part of the CDR3 DNA that was read is TGTGCCAGCAGCTCTAGAATAGGATCAGATACG. Translating gives CASSSRIGSDT. The full CDR3 reads CASSSRIGSDTQYF.

The CDR3 region is CASKKNGVATNEKLFF. The CDR3 bases that were read are TGCGCCAGCAAAAAAAACGGGGTCGCAACTAATGAAAAA. V usage is TRBV5-1 and J usage is TRBJ1-4; D uncertain. The read gets to within 3 residues of the CDR3 end, and the germline J gene fills in the rest. Germline assignment: CDR1 SGHRS and CDR2 YFSETQ. The V end lost 6 bases, the J end lost 0 bases, and 15 bases lay between the germline ends. The CDR3 is 16 residues long.

Remarks on this clone: Sequencing ends 3 residues short of the CDR3 end; the germline J gene provides the rest. V gene TRBV16 combines with J gene TRBJ1-2; D gene uncertain. The germline CDR1 and CDR2 sequences are KGHSY and FQNENV. This CDR3 is 13 amino acids long. V lost 5 bases and J lost 0, with 7 bases in between. This chain's CDR3 is CASSSIPNYGYTF. CDR3 DNA (partial): TGTGCCAGCAGCTCAATCCCTAACTATGGC. Full variable domain (rest looked up from reference TRBV16 and TRBJ1-2): GEEVAQTPKHLVRGEGQKAKLYCAPIKGHSYVFWYQQVLKNEFKFLISFQNENVFDETGMPKERFSAKCLPNSPCSLEIQATKLEDSAVYFCASSSIPNYGYTFGSGTRLTVV.

Details on this clone: The read ends 3 residues before the CDR3 terminus; that terminus is restored from the germline J gene. This chain joins TRBV10-3 and TRBJ1-4, with 8 bases matching TRBD1. With V trimmed by 9 bases and J by 7 bases, 7 bases remained unmatched. Per the germline V gene, CDR1 is ENHRY and CDR2 is SYGVKD. This CDR3 has 13 amino acids. Partial CDR3 DNA: TGTGCCATTGGGACAGGCTTGGGTGAAAAA. Its translation is CAIGTGLGEK. The whole CDR3 sequence reads CAIGTGLGEKLFF.

To note about this clone: Read coverage stops 3 residues before the CDR3 terminus; the germline J gene supplies the remainder. V is TRBV11-2 and J is TRBJ2-5; D may be TRBD1 (6 bases). CDR1 and CDR2 (germline): SGHAT, FQNNGV. The V end was cut by 6 bases, the J end by 5 bases, with 16 bases between. CDR3 length equals 14 residues. Partial CDR3 DNA: TGTGCCAGCAGTACCTTACAGGGTGGCGAGACC. Protein: CASSTLQGGET. The whole CDR3 is CASSTLQGGETQYF. Together with reference TRBV11-2 and TRBJ2-5, the CDR3 gives the full variable domain: EAGVAQSPRYKIIEKRQSVAFWCNPISGHATLYWYQQILGQGPKLLIQFQNNGVVDDSQLPKDRFSAERLKGVDSTLKIQPAKLEDSAVYLCASSTLQGGETQYFGPGTRLLVL.

As for this clone: The read stops 3 residues short of the end of the CDR3; the missing end is completed from the germline J gene. The chain couples TRBV5-1 to TRBJ2-1; tentatively, D is TRBD2 (6 bases). Germline CDR1 SGHRS, CDR2 YFSETQ. The CDR3 runs 14 residues. The ends were cut back, 7 bases at V and 7 bases at J, with 18 bases in the middle. CDR3 bases read: TGCGCCAGCTCGCCGGGGGAGGCCTGGAATGAG. It is translated as CASSPGEAWNE. In full, the CDR3 is CASSPGEAWNEQFF.

The CDR3 is CASSGTTVEQFF. The CDR3 bases that were read are TGTGCCAGCAGTGGGACTACCGTTGAG. The V and J genes are TRBV6-1 and TRBJ2-1; TRBD2 is a possible D gene (6 bases). The CDR3 extends 3 residues past the end of the read, so its final part is completed from the germline J gene. The V gene lost 4 bases and the J gene lost 9 bases, with 10 bases spanning the gap. The CDR3 is 12 amino acids. CDR1 and CDR2 from the germline V gene are MNHNS and SASEGT.